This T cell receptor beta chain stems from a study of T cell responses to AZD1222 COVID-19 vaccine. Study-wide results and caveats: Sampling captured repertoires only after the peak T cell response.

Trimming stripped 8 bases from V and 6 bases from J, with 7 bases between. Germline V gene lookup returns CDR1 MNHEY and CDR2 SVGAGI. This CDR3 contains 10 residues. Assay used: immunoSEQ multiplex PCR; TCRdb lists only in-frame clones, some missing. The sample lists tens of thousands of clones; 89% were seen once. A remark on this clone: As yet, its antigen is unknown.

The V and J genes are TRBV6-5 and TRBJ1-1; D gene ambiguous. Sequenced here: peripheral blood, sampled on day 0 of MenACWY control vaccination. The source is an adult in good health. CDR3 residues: CASQLSEAFF. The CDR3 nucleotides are TGTGCCAGCCAATTATCTGAAGCTTTCTTT.